Described below is a single TCR beta chain sequence and its context. The data were obtained in a study of T cells in tumors after PD-1 blockade. Repertoires were generated with immunoSEQ multiplex PCR, while TCRdb's copy carries only in-frame clones and drops some. Here the sample spans tens of thousands of clones, 74% being singletons. The source is a human donor with basal cell carcinoma. The source was PBMCs, collected after anti-PD-1 treatment.

This CDR3 is CASSSRQGQAYNEQFF. The CDR3 DNA sequence: TGTGCCAGCAGCTCTCGCCAGGGACAGGCGTACAATGAGCAGTTCTTC. V gene TRBV7-6 combines with J gene TRBJ2-1, with TRBD1 identical over 8 bases. Germline V lookup: CDR1 SGHVS, CDR2 FNYEAQ. The junction had 9 bases not matched to a gene; V was cut back by 4 bases and J by 4 bases. This CDR3 comprises 16 residues.